A single TCR beta chain is shown here with its context. Its antigen is undetermined. Relapses following autologous stem cell transplantation were seen in all patients, with brentuximab vedotin exposure varying. Best outcomes ranged across complete response, partial response and progressive disease. Clones were read by immunoSEQ multiplex PCR, and TCRdb kept only the in-frame ones, dropping some. The sample yields about 98,000 clones, approximately 92% seen once. This sample is part of a study of PD-1 blockade in classical Hodgkin lymphoma. Regarding the study as a whole: The baseline diversity of complete responders showed similarity to that of newly diagnosed patients. With CD4+ cells, TCR diversity rose significantly by C4D1, but not with CD8+ cells. According to reports, newly diagnosed patients had lower baseline TCR diversity than healthy donors, and relapsed/refractory patients had lower baseline TCR diversity still.

This CDR3 contains 15 residues. Trimming took 2 bases from V and 5 from J, leaving 15 bases between them. Per germline, CDR1 SGHTA and CDR2 FQGNSA. This TCR was sampled from a human donor with classical Hodgkin lymphoma. The material was peripheral blood mononuclear cells (PBMCs), obtained at baseline. The V gene is TRBV7-2, the J gene TRBJ1-2; D is undetermined. CDR3 in amino acids: CASSLQMRKSYGYTF. The CDR3, as DNA: TGTGCCAGCAGCTTACAGATGAGGAAATCGTATGGCTACACCTTC.